A selection of T cell receptor beta chains follows, all from one sample in a study of PD-1 blockade in classical Hodgkin lymphoma. Sequencing used immunoSEQ multiplex PCR; TCRdb keeps in-frame clones, though not all of them. Of roughly 81,000 clones in the sample, 85% to 95% were seen once. The sequenced sample was peripheral blood mononuclear cells (PBMCs), obtained before the second cycle of nivolumab. The receptors were gathered from a human donor with classical Hodgkin lymphoma. Each CDR3 is given with its conserved first and last residue. A D gene is named only where the DNA matches it firmly. Clone size is not always given. Where it is, it says once, few, many or a class for expanded clones.

TRBJ1-2 | TRBV5-1 | - | - | CASSLATGTSGYTF | TGCGCCAGCAGCTTGGCGACAGGTACCTCTGGCTACACCTTC
TRBJ1-1 | TRBV6-1 | - | - | CASSLSLSTEAFF | TGTGCCAGCAGCTTATCCTTATCTACTGAAGCTTTCTTT
TRBJ1-2 | TRBV6-1 | - | - | CASSEGGSLFYGYTF | TGTGCCAGCAGTGAGGGGGGGAGCCTCTTTTATGGCTACACCTTC
TRBJ2-3 | TRBV28 | - | - | CASSISDWISTDTQYF | TGTGCCAGCAGTATCAGCGACTGGATCAGCACAGATACGCAGTATTTT
TRBJ2-1 | TRBV11-2 | - | - | CASSLDTMGDEQFF | TGTGCCAGCAGCTTAGACACCATGGGGGATGAGCAGTTCTTC
TRBJ2-7 | TRBV7-6 | - | - | CASSLSIGNYEQYF | TGTGCCAGCAGCTTAAGTATCGGAAATTACGAGCAGTACTTC
TRBJ1-2 | TRBV5-1 | - | - | CASSRQGAYGYTF | TGCGCCAGCAGCCGGCAGGGCGCCTATGGCTACACCTTC
TRBJ2-7 | TRBV9 | - | - | CASSVGSSEQYF | TGTGCCAGCAGCGTAGGCAGCAGCGAGCAGTACTTC
TRBJ1-5 | TRBV19 | - | few | CASSRVGQPQHF | TGTGCCAGTAGTCGTGTGGGTCAGCCCCAGCATTTT
TRBJ2-7 | TRBV7-9 | - | - | CASSPAGSYEQYF | TGTGCCAGCAGCCCAGCGGGTTCGTACGAGCAGTACTTC
TRBJ2-7 | TRBV18 | - | - | CASTYNRVYEQYF | TGTGCCAGCACTTATAACAGGGTTTACGAGCAGTACTTC
TRBJ2-6 | TRBV5-1 | - | - | CASSLRQSSGANVLTF | TGCGCCAGCAGCTTGAGGCAGAGCTCTGGGGCCAACGTCCTGACTTTC
TRBJ1-1 | TRBV5-1 | - | - | CASSPNTRGTEAFF | TGCGCCAGCAGCCCGAACACACGGGGCACTGAAGCTTTCTTT
TRBJ2-2 | TRBV11-3 | - | - | CASSLDLAGDGRRELFF | TGTGCCAGCAGCTTAGATCTTGCAGGGGACGGACGCAGGGAGCTGTTTTTT
TRBJ1-1 | TRBV27 | - | - | CASSLPGRNTEAFF | TGTGCCAGCAGTTTACCCGGACGGAACACTGAAGCTTTCTTT
TRBJ1-1 | TRBV5-1 | - | - | CASSLVRTSANTEAFF | TGCGCCAGCAGCTTGGTTAGGACTTCTGCGAACACTGAAGCTTTCTTT
TRBJ1-1 | TRBV9 | - | - | CASSGGRNTEAFF | TGTGCCAGCAGCGGCGGCAGGAACACTGAAGCTTTCTTT
TRBJ2-2 | TRBV9 | TRBD1 | - | CASSTGQYTGELFF | TGTGCCAGCAGCACGGGACAGTACACCGGGGAGCTGTTTTTT
TRBJ2-3 | TRBV5-1 | - | - | CASSLEWAGTDTQYF | TGCGCCAGCAGCTTGGAGTGGGCAGGCACAGATACGCAGTATTTT
TRBJ2-7 | TRBV15 | - | - | CATSKPQGSAYEQYF | TGTGCCACCAGCAAACCACAGGGCAGCGCTTACGAGCAGTACTTC
TRBJ1-3 | TRBV5-1 | TRBD1 | - | CASSGDRGPAGNTIYF | TGCGCCAGCAGCGGCGACAGGGGGCCCGCTGGAAACACCATATATTTT
TRBJ2-7 | TRBV5-6 | - | - | CASSFGTGPYEQYF | TGTGCCAGCAGCTTTGGGACGGGACCCTACGAGCAGTACTTC
TRBJ2-3 | TRBV9 | TRBD2 | - | CASSVGLAGPTDTQYF | TGTGCCAGCAGCGTAGGACTAGCGGGACCCACAGATACGCAGTATTTT
TRBJ2-7 | TRBV5-4 | TRBD2 | - | CASTPTPLAGGSEQYF | TGTGCCAGCACCCCGACCCCCTTAGCGGGAGGTTCCGAGCAGTACTTC